The 15 T cell receptor beta chains reported below all come from one sample, sequenced in a study of blood T cell repertoires in COVID-19. TCRdb's copy holds only in-frame clones and misses some; the assay was immunoSEQ multiplex PCR. The sample yields roughly 380,000 clones, about 90% seen once. The sequenced sample was PBMCs or T cells enriched from blood (not recorded which). All receptors come from a man aged 30 to 39 who had recovered from COVID-19.

The chain couples TRBV5-1 to TRBJ2-2; 9 bases match TRBD2. Germline CDR1 SGHRS, CDR2 YFSETQ. This CDR3 is built from 16 residues. J lost 0 bases, V lost 5 bases, and 5 bases had no gene match. Written as DNA, the CDR3 is TGCGCCAGCAGATCAAGCGGGGGGTCGAACACCGGGGAGCTGTTTTTT. Translating gives CASRSSGGSNTGELFF.

The chain employs TRBV5-1 and TRBJ1-6, with 7 bases lining up with TRBD1. The CDR3 runs 15 residues. V was pared by 0 bases and J by 9 bases, with 6 bases of the junction left unmatched. Germline V gene lookup returns CDR1 SGHRS and CDR2 YFSETQ. This CDR3 reads CASSLEGTAVSPLHF. DNA for the CDR3: TGCGCCAGCAGCTTGGAAGGGACAGCGGTTTCACCCCTCCACTTT.

The rearrangement uses TRBV30 and TRBJ2-3, with D perhaps matching TRBD2 (5 bases). Germline V lookup: CDR1 GTSNPN, CDR2 SVGIG (reference sequence). The CDR3 has 13 amino acids. Trimming pared 1 base from V and 4 bases from J, leaving 9 bases between. DNA of the CDR3: TGTGCCTGGAGTGGGGTGGAGGCAGATACGCAGTATTTT. It specifies CAWSGVEADTQYF.

The chain is built from TRBV6-5 and TRBJ2-7; D gene ambiguous. CDR1 and CDR2 from the germline V gene are MNHEY and SVGAGI. This CDR3 is 13 amino acids long. Trimming pared 8 bases from V and 0 bases from J, leaving 11 bases between. DNA of the CDR3: TGTGCCAGCGTCTCAGGAAACTCCTACGAGCAGTACTTC. Translation: CASVSGNSYEQYF.

The CDR3 region is CASSPGTGDGNTIYF. The CDR3 coding sequence is TGTGCCAGCAGCCCTGGGACAGGAGATGGAAACACCATATATTTT. The chain is built from TRBV5-4 and TRBJ1-3; 8 nucleotides align to TRBD1. The CDR3 is 15 residues long. Trimming at V came to 4 bases and at J to 3 bases, leaving 6 bases not matched to a gene. The germline V gene encodes CDR1 SGHNT and CDR2 YYREEE (reference sequence).

This clone has more than one count but fewer than ten. The CDR3 spells CASSQDSIGTGWNTEAFF. The CDR3 bases are TGCGCCAGCAGCCAAGATAGTATAGGTACAGGGTGGAACACTGAAGCTTTCTTT. The chain has TRBV4-1 and TRBJ1-1, with D perhaps TRBD1 (6 bases). CDR1 is MGHRA, CDR2 YSYEKL, per germline. V gave up 0 bases and J gave up 1 base, with 18 bases separating them. This CDR3 is 18 amino acids long.

This clone has just one count. Here the CDR3 reads CASSLSGPAPMFF. The CDR3 DNA is TGTGCCAGCAGTTTATCGGGCCCAGCCCCAATGTTCTTC. The chain carries TRBV27 and TRBJ2-1, with unresolved D. V shed 0 bases and J shed 15 bases, with 15 bases lying between them. The CDR3 extends over 13 amino acids. Germline V lookup: CDR1 MNHEY, CDR2 SMNVEV (reference sequence).

V and J are TRBV18 and TRBJ1-5; the match to TRBD1 covers 7 bases. CDR1 and CDR2 from the germline V gene are KGHSH and LQKENI. J gave up 9 bases and V 3 bases, and 8 bases lay outside the gene matches. This CDR3 is 14 amino acids long. CDR3: CASSPGDSTSPQHF. The CDR3 nucleotides are TGTGCCAGCTCACCGGGGGACAGTACTTCGCCCCAGCATTTT.

The V call is TRBV2, the J call TRBJ1-6; possibly TRBD1 for D (6 bases). Germline assignment: CDR1 SNHLY and CDR2 FYNNEI. The CDR3 is made up of 16 amino acids. Trimming took 7 bases from V and 3 from J, leaving 16 bases between them. Here the CDR3 reads CASTYRTAVYNSPLHF. The CDR3 DNA reads as TGTGCCAGCACCTACCGGACAGCCGTCTATAATTCACCCCTCCACTTT.

This chain connects TRBV6-5 to TRBJ2-7; 8 bases map to TRBD1. The CDR3 consists of 13 residues. V shed 6 bases, J shed 0 bases, and the junction held 1 base outside the gene matches. Germline V lookup: CDR1 MNHEY, CDR2 SVGAGI. CDR3 nucleotides: TGTGCCAGCAGACAGGGGGTCTCCTACGAGCAGTACTTC. Encoded protein: CASRQGVSYEQYF.

V usage is TRBV2 and J usage is TRBJ1-4, with 8 bases lining up with TRBD1. J was trimmed by 7 bases and V by 7 bases; bases with no gene match: 11. This CDR3 is built from 15 residues. CDR1 is SNHLY, CDR2 FYNNEI, per germline. In DNA form, the CDR3 reads TGTGCCAGCACAGAGGACAGGGTTTGGAGTGAAAAACTGTTTTTT. This sequence encodes CASTEDRVWSEKLFF.

J is TRBJ2-3 and V is TRBV21-1; TRBD2 is the table's D call, not checked against the DNA. TRBV21-1 is termed a pseudogene. The CDR3 contains 16 residues. CDR3 sequence: CASSKGSGASTDTQYF. The CDR3 nucleotides are TGTGCCAGCAGCAAAGGGAGCGGGGCTAGCACAGATACGCAGTATTTT.

The chain links TRBV15 to TRBJ1-5; D not certain. The ends were cut back, 1 base at V and 3 bases at J, with 7 bases in the middle. The germline gives CDR1 LNHNV, CDR2 YYDKDF (reference sequence). The CDR3 loop spans 14 amino acids. In nucleotides, the CDR3 is TGTGCCACCAGCAGAGTCCGGTTCAATCAGCCCCAGCATTTT. Its protein is CATSRVRFNQPQHF. The full variable domain, in which reference TRBV15 and TRBJ1-5 provide the parts outside the CDR3, is DAMVIQNPRYQVTQFGKPVTLSCSQTLNHNVMYWYQQKSSQAPKLLFHYYDKDFNNEADTPDNFQSRRPNTSFCFLDIRSPGLGDTAMYLCATSRVRFNQPQHFGDGTRLSIL.

The chain carries TRBV19 and TRBJ1-4; D gene ambiguous. This CDR3 is 13 amino acids long. Germline CDR1 and CDR2: LNHDA and SQIVND (reference sequence). With 5 bases removed from V and 5 bases from J, the gap between germline ends came to 9 bases. The CDR3: CASSDGSNEKLFF. The CDR3 DNA reads TGTGCCAGTAGTGATGGGAGCAATGAAAAACTGTTTTTT. The whole variable domain, remainder taken from reference TRBV19 and TRBJ1-4, is DGGITQSPKYLFRKEGQNVTLSCEQNLNHDAMYWYRQDPGQGLRLIYYSQIVNDFQKGDIAEGYSVSREKKESFPLTVTSAQKNPTAFYLCASSDGSNEKLFFGSGTQLSVL.

The genes are TRBV7-2 and TRBJ2-3; TRBD2 is a possible D gene (5 bases). Germline assignment: CDR1 SGHTA and CDR2 FQGNSA. Trimming left V 4 bases short and J 7 bases short, with 15 bases between. CDR3 length equals 14 residues. The CDR3 region is CASSSGLSGNTQYF. CDR3 bases: TGTGCCAGCAGCTCCGGACTCAGCGGAAATACGCAGTATTTT.